The 4 T cell receptor beta chains reported below all come from one sample, sequenced in a study of blood T cell repertoires in COVID-19. Assay used: immunoSEQ multiplex PCR; TCRdb lists only in-frame clones, some missing. Of around 330,000 clones in the sample, 85% are singletons; the top ten hold under 2%. The sequencing sample was made of PBMCs or T cells enriched from blood (not recorded which). The source is a woman in her 30s who had been exposed to COVID-19.

This rearrangement joins TRBV9 to TRBJ2-3; TRBD2 aligns across 10 bases. The germline CDR1 and CDR2 sequences are SGDLS and YYNGEE. This CDR3 contains 18 residues. The V gene end was trimmed by 3 bases and the J gene end by 3 bases; junction bases not matched to a gene: 13. CDR3 nucleotide sequence: TGTGCCAGCAGCGGTACCCCGCCGGGACTAGCGAGGACAGATACGCAGTATTTT. Its translation: CASSGTPPGLARTDTQYF.

As to this clone: This sample includes further DNA sequences coding for the same CDR3. The gene calls are TRBV28 and TRBJ1-5, with D possibly matching TRBD1 (5 bases). From germline, CDR1 is MDHEN and CDR2 SYDVKM. V was clipped by 5 bases and J by 6 bases, with 8 bases between them. The CDR3 is 12 residues long. The CDR3 bases are TGTGCCAGCAGTACCCAGGGTCAGCCCCAGCATTTT. It specifies CASSTQGQPQHF. Full variable domain (remainder filled in from reference TRBV28 and TRBJ1-5): DVKVTQSSRYLVKRTGEKVFLECVQDMDHENMFWYRQDPGLGLRLIYFSYDVKMKEKGDIPEGYSVSREKKERFSLILESASTNQTSMYLCASSTQGQPQHFGDGTRLSIL.

This clone was counted ten times or more. This chain joins TRBV9 and TRBJ2-5; TRBD2 matches at 10 bases. CDR3 size: 15 residues. CDR1 is SGDLS and CDR2 is YYNGEE in the germline V gene. V lost 1 base, J lost 3 bases, and 3 bases stayed unmatched. DNA for the CDR3: TGTGCCAGCAGCGTACTAGCGGGGGTAGAAGAGACCCAGTACTTC. Protein: CASSVLAGVEETQYF. The complete variable domain, with remaining parts taken from reference TRBV9 and TRBJ2-5, reads DSGVTQTPKHLITATGQRVTLRCSPRSGDLSVYWYQQSLDQGLQFLIQYYNGEERAKGNILERFSAQQFPDLHSELNLSSLELGDSALYFCASSVLAGVEETQYFGPGTRLLVL.

The V gene is TRBV2, the J gene TRBJ2-1; D unresolved. This CDR3 has 13 residues. The germline V and J ends were trimmed by 5 bases and 7 bases, with 12 bases remaining between them. Germline assignment: CDR1 SNHLY and CDR2 FYNNEI. The CDR3 DNA reads TGTGCCAGCAGTTCGAGCGAGTTTAATGAGCAGTTCTTC. Protein product: CASSSSEFNEQFF.